This TCR beta chain comes out of a study of blood T cell repertoires in COVID-19 (dated by TCRdb to the early 2020s). Notes on the research overall: Collaborator samples came from the United States, Italy and Spain and covered acute and convalescent phases of COVID-19. Deeply sampled blood TCRbeta repertoires from subjects exposed to, actively infected with, or recovered from COVID-19 were included in the dataset. The repertoires were released in a freely available public database intended as a resource for research on the immune response to SARS-CoV-2. Samples were obtained from the ongoing ImmuneRACE study (first 160 participants) and from over 1,000 subjects provided by 6 global collaborators. Sample metadata almost always included a de-identified subject ID, COVID-19 status, age in years and sex. The material from the prospective study consisted of cDNA or gDNA derived from T cells, B-cell-depleted T cells, or PBMCs. Where available, HLA class I and class II types were taken from metadata supplied by the sample provider and were not determined by assay-based typing.

Unmatched junction bases come to 11, with V trimmed by 4 bases and J by 13 bases. Counted from cysteine to phenylalanine, this CDR3 has 14 amino acids. Of all the DNA, just the CDR3 is kept, 42 bases in frame from base 1. Sequences MDHEN (CDR1) and SYDVKM (CDR2) are obtained from the germline V gene. Participants in the prospective study were aged roughly 18 to 100 years, lived in some 24 United States geographic areas, and enrolled through a virtual design. In the prospective study, participants were assigned to cohorts based on the clinical history participants reported in a screening survey and a study questionnaire. Mobile phlebotomists in the prospective study collected whole blood, serum and a nasopharyngeal or oropharyngeal swab from every participant. Over an approximately 2-month period, participants in the prospective study had the option of providing additional blood draws and questionnaires. Blood samples from the prospective study were shipped frozen or at room temperature prior to DNA extraction.

Of note for this clone: Its antigen is still unknown. Base qualities are not provided; no much larger clone lies one nucleotide away.

Study-wide findings and limitations: The quantity of clinical and demographic metadata differed by source and by participant and was supplied without curation.

TCRbeta CDR3 regions were amplified from genomic DNA using the immunoSEQ Assay, a bias-controlled multiplex PCR. Per the authors' processing: The number of nucleated cells in each sample was estimated from the amplification of reference gene primers within the assay. To quantify the absolute abundance of each unique TCRbeta CDR3 rearrangement, sequence reads were collapsed and filtered. Productive Simpson clonality was computed per sample as the square root of Simpson's diversity index over productive rearrangements. This is the immuneACCESS table as TCRdb keeps it, with only in-frame sequences that have V and J called. A part of the clones is gone; compared with another copy, unresolved V genes explain less than half, and the rest is unexplained. The V and J calls and clone size come from that table; D and trimming were worked out from the DNA. This sample is represented by about 200,000 clones; more than 75% of them were singletons. The leading ten clones occupy 5.6% of the sample.

Material for sequencing was PBMCs or T cells enriched from blood (not recorded which). The rearrangement combines TRBV28 with TRBJ2-5; 11 middle bases align to TRBD2. The TCR originated in a man aged 35-49 years with acute COVID-19. The nucleotide sequence is TGTGCCAGCAGTTCACTAGCGGGAGCCGACTTTCTGTACTTC. This is translated as CASSSLAGADFLYF.